This T cell receptor (beta chain) was captured in a study of regulatory T cells in long-lasting Graves disease. Study details: Newly diagnosed Graves' patients had under 3 months of antithyroid drugs.

Regarding time point: newly diagnosed GD, antithyroid drugs for less than 3 months. Generation of the TCR library employed RNA extracted from PBMCs. CDR3 length: 14 residues. Germline V CDR1 and CDR2: SGHAT, FQNNGV. The ends were cut back, 4 bases at V and 6 bases at J, with 15 bases in the middle. The study, taken as a whole, reports: Accuracy might have suffered from few samples.

This clonotype was seen repeatedly, ten times or more. The target antigen is unknown. Construction of TCR beta libraries relied on iRepertoire HTBI primers and on Arm-PCR targeting CDR3 regions. TCRdb recomputed calls from the multiplex PCR reads with MiXCR, one row per CDR3 protein. The sample shows roughly 360,000 distinct CDR3 sequences, 12% of them seen only once. This sample also belongs to another study, concerning T cells in Graves' hyperthyroidism and ophthalmopathy. That publication notes: No progression to ophthalmopathy during 18 months of follow-up defined stable disease. HTBI primers were the set used in a first-round RT-PCR of the TCR CDR3.

The chain recombines TRBV11-2 with TRBJ1-2, with D perhaps TRBD1 (6 bases). Sequences were derived from peripheral blood mononuclear cells (PBMCs), sampled at new diagnosis, from a patient treated with antithyroid drugs. The source is a woman aged 18-29 years with Graves disease. Written as DNA, the CDR3 is TGTGCCAGCAGCTCAACACAGGGTTTCAATGGCTACACCTTC. This sequence encodes CASSSTQGFNGYTF.